The clone carrying this T cell receptor beta chain has ten or more counts. Its specificity is unknown. Built from TCR beta cDNA, the libraries had unique molecular identifiers in them. One entry per CDR3 protein, called by TCRdb with MiXCR from the PCR reads. The sample lists some 450,000 distinct CDR3 sequences; roughly 46% were seen once. The sample is drawn from a study of post-analysis software for immune sequencing data. Trimming took 4 bases from V and 1 from J, leaving 7 bases between them. Per the germline V gene, CDR1 is DFQATT and CDR2 is SNEGSKA (reference sequence). The CDR3 is 12 residues long. Findings and limits, study-wide: Five or six TRBV segments (TRBV5-6, TRBV5-1 and TRBV20-1 among them) occurred more frequently in patients than in controls.

The gene calls are TRBV20-1 and TRBJ2-5; weak D call: TRBD1 (6 bases). Source material: blood. The receptor's source is a girl between 10 and 17 years old with multiple sclerosis. CDR3 sequence reads: CSATRGQETQYF. The CDR3 DNA is TGCAGTGCTACCAGGGGCCAAGAGACCCAGTACTTC.